The 18 T cell receptor beta chains below were found in one sample sequenced in a study of shared clonotypes between healthy human individuals (TCRdb year 2020). Receptor amplification or capture employed the immunoSEQ multiplex PCR assay. TCRdb obtained this table from immuneACCESS and retained in-frame rearrangements with V and J assigned. These tables miss some clones; where compared with another copy, unresolved V genes account for less than half of the shortfall, and the remainder is unexplained. This sample is represented by 2 million to 2.5 million clones; approximately 96% of them were singletons. Around 0.13% of the sample is taken by the ten largest. The sample taken for sequencing was naive CD4+ T cells sorted from blood. The cell subset or site label on this specimen signifies: CD45RA+ positively selected. Every receptor here comes from a man aged 18-30 years in good health.

The CDR3 loop reads CAWSSTSGRTYEQYF. The CDR3 DNA follows: TGTGCCTGGAGTTCTACTAGCGGGAGAACCTACGAGCAGTACTTC. The V call is TRBV30, the J call TRBJ2-7; 11 positions agree with TRBD2. The CDR3 loop spans 15 amino acids. V gave up 2 bases and J gave up 2 bases; unmatched junction bases: 5. From germline, CDR1 is GTSNPN and CDR2 SVGIG (reference sequence).

This sequence joins TRBV15 and TRBJ1-2; 10 bases fit TRBD1. CDR1 is LNHNV and CDR2 is YYDKDF in the germline V gene (reference sequence). The CDR3 sequence is 14 residues long. Unmatched junction bases numbered 11, after V lost 8 bases and J lost 8 bases. The CDR3 reads CATRAGQGVEGYTF. Written as DNA, the CDR3 is TGTGCCACCCGGGCTGGACAGGGGGTAGAAGGCTACACCTTC.

In its sample, this clone was seen a few times. Other DNA sequences in this sample translate to the same CDR3. This chain connects TRBV5-1 to TRBJ2-7; 10 positions agree with TRBD1. The germline gives CDR1 SGHRS, CDR2 YFSETQ. Trimming removed 1 base from V and 4 bases from J; junction bases left unmatched: 5. This CDR3 has 15 amino acids. CDR3 in DNA: TGCGCCAGCAGCTTGTCCGGGACAGGGGTATACGAGCAGTACTTC. Translating it yields CASSLSGTGVYEQYF.

The J gene is TRBJ2-7, the V gene TRBV7-2; the D gene is possibly TRBD1 (6 bases). In germline, CDR1 is SGHTA, CDR2 FQGNSA. The CDR3 is made up of 14 amino acids. The V gene lost 5 bases and the J gene lost 3 bases, with 14 bases spanning the gap. CDR3 sequence: CASSPDSLFYEQYF. Written as DNA, the CDR3 is TGTGCCAGCAGCCCGGACAGCCTCTTCTACGAGCAGTACTTC.

The chain is built from TRBV14 and TRBJ2-7; 8 nucleotides agree with TRBD2. This CDR3 has 19 residues. V lost 4 bases to trimming and J lost 1 base; unmatched junction nucleotides: 18. Germline assignment: CDR1 SGHDN and CDR2 FVKESK. The CDR3 sequence is CASSPSGHRFGGRSYEQYF. The CDR3 coding sequence is TGTGCCAGCAGCCCCTCGGGACACCGCTTTGGCGGGAGGTCCTACGAGCAGTACTTC.

As for this clone: The germline gene is not matched at one end of the junction; a read error may be the cause. V is TRBV15 and J is TRBJ1-4; 7 nucleotides agree with TRBD1. Germline V gives CDR1 LNHNV, CDR2 YYDKDF (reference sequence). The length of the CDR3 is 13 residues. CDR3: CATSRDRRDSGFF. The CDR3 nucleotides read TGTGCCACCAGCAGAGATCGGAGGGACAGTGGGTTCTTT.

The chain recombines TRBV7-8 with TRBJ2-2; a weak D match, TRBD2 (6 bases). Germline values: CDR1 SGHVS, CDR2 FQNEAQ. The CDR3 has 16 residues. V dropped 5 bases and J dropped 4 bases, with 17 bases sitting between them. Written as DNA, the CDR3 is TGTGCCAGCAGCCCTATGGGGGGAGCAATCACCGGGGAGCTGTTTTTT. Encoded protein: CASSPMGGAITGELFF.

This chain joins TRBV11-2 and TRBJ2-2; 12 nucleotides align to TRBD2. The CDR3 extends over 16 amino acids. Per germline, CDR1 SGHAT and CDR2 FQNNGV. The V and J ends lost 2 bases and 9 bases, in that order; junction bases with no gene match: 7. Here the CDR3 DNA reads TGTGCCAGCAGCTTAATACCTAGCGGGGGGGCGCGGGAGCTGTTTTTT. Its translation: CASSLIPSGGARELFF.

The genes are TRBV11-2 and TRBJ1-2; TRBD1 agrees at 7 bases. The germline gives CDR1 SGHAT, CDR2 FQNNGV. The CDR3 extends over 16 amino acids. V lost 1 base, J lost 7 bases, and 12 bases stayed unmatched. DNA for the CDR3: TGTGCCAGCAGCTTAGTTCGGAGGGACAGCAGGAGTGGCTACACCTTC. Its protein is CASSLVRRDSRSGYTF.

In this sample, this clone turned up once. The chain carries TRBV7-2 and TRBJ1-5, with TRBD1 matching 7 bases. The CDR3 is made up of 14 amino acids. V shed 3 bases and J 6 bases; nucleotides not matched to a gene: 5. CDR1 and CDR2 from the germline V gene are SGHTA and FQGNSA. The CDR3 DNA reads TGTGCCAGCAGCTTCAGACAGGGTGGTCAGCCCCAGCATTTT. This encodes CASSFRQGGQPQHF.

The chain uses TRBV9 and TRBJ2-3, with D unresolved. CDR3 size: 15 residues. V was trimmed by 3 bases and J by 4 bases, leaving 15 bases between them. CDR1 and CDR2 (germline): SGDLS, YYNGEE. The CDR3 bases are TGTGCCAGCAGCGCCTCCGGAATCCCCGCAGATACGCAGTATTTT. As protein: CASSASGIPADTQYF.

The chain joins TRBV2 to TRBJ2-3; D gene uncertain. V was cut by 2 bases and J by 1 base, with 10 bases left in between. The CDR3 extends over 15 amino acids. Germline CDR1 SNHLY, CDR2 FYNNEI. CDR3 region: CASSELGLRTDTQYF. CDR3 sequence (DNA): TGTGCCAGCAGTGAATTAGGGCTTCGCACAGATACGCAGTATTTT.

The rearrangement links TRBV10-3 to TRBJ2-2; 12 nucleotides match TRBD2. J gave up 0 bases and V 11 bases, and 7 bases lay outside the gene matches. The CDR3 runs to 16 residues. Germline loops: CDR1 ENHRY, CDR2 SYGVKD. The CDR3 here is CAASSGGAANTGELFF. The CDR3 DNA sequence: TGTGCCGCCTCTAGCGGGGGGGCCGCGAACACCGGGGAGCTGTTTTTT.

V gene TRBV6-6 combines with J gene TRBJ1-5; tentatively, D is TRBD1 (5 bases). Trimming removed 6 bases from V and 0 bases from J, with 12 bases in between. This CDR3 has 15 amino acids. The V gene's germline CDR1 is MNHNY and CDR2 SVGAGI (reference sequence). The CDR3 sequence is CASRIDSNSNQPQHF. For the CDR3, the DNA is TGTGCCAGCAGGATCGACAGTAATAGCAATCAGCCCCAGCATTTT.

V and J are TRBV27 and TRBJ1-2; 7 nucleotides line up with TRBD1. Germline CDR1 reads MNHEY; CDR2 reads SMNVEV (reference sequence). After removal of 6 bases from V and 4 bases from J, the junction contained 8 bases not matched to a gene. CDR3 length: 14 residues. CDR3 protein: CASSPDRVLYGYTF. The CDR3 DNA is TGTGCCAGCAGCCCCGACAGGGTCCTCTATGGCTACACCTTC.

The chain employs TRBV28 and TRBJ1-5; D remains unclear. Looked up from germline, CDR1 is MDHEN and CDR2 is SYDVKM. Trimming took off 4 bases at V and 9 bases at J, with 10 bases between the two ends. The CDR3 runs to 12 residues. CDR3 loop: CASSSPLGPQHF. The CDR3 DNA reads TGTGCCAGCAGTTCCCCCTTGGGGCCCCAGCATTTT. Full variable domain (missing parts from reference TRBV28 and TRBJ1-5): DVKVTQSSRYLVKRTGEKVFLECVQDMDHENMFWYRQDPGLGLRLIYFSYDVKMKEKGDIPEGYSVSREKKERFSLILESASTNQTSMYLCASSSPLGPQHFGDGTRLSIL.

Note on this clone: The sample carries other DNA sequences with the same CDR3. This rearrangement joins TRBV19 to TRBJ2-7; D is unresolved. CDR1 and CDR2 from the germline V gene are LNHDA and SQIVND (reference sequence). V was cut by 0 bases and J by 3 bases, with 6 bases left in between. There are 13 residues in the CDR3. Here the CDR3 DNA reads TGTGCCAGTAGTATAGACGGAGTCTACGAGCAGTACTTC. Translation gives CASSIDGVYEQYF.

The V and J genes are TRBV2 and TRBJ2-4; D possibly uses TRBD1 or TRBD2 (5 bases each). The V end was cut by 8 bases, the J end by 7 bases, with 12 bases between. CDR1 and CDR2 (germline): SNHLY, FYNNEI. The CDR3 runs 12 residues. The CDR3 is CASDERDNIQYF. The DNA of the CDR3 is TGTGCCAGCGACGAACGGGACAACATTCAGTACTTC.